Listed below are T cell receptor beta chains from one sample, sequenced in a study of cytomegalovirus exposure and HLA in healthy donors. Using immunoSEQ multiplex PCR, the repertoire was profiled, and TCRdb retains in-frame clones only, with some absent. The repertoire holds about 62,000 clones, with 80% to 90% as singletons. The sequenced sample was PBMCs. These receptors were obtained from a woman aged 25 to 39 in good health and CMV-seronegative. Both conserved end residues are part of each CDR3. The D gene is left open where the match is weak. Rows give clone size only sometimes, using once, few, many, or a class for an expanded clone.

D gene: TRBD1
J gene: TRBJ2-5
clone size: .
V gene: TRBV5-1
CDR3 DNA: TGCGCCAGCAGCATTGGACAGGGAGAGACCCAGTACTTC
CDR3 protein: CASSIGQGETQYF

D gene: .
J gene: TRBJ2-2
clone size: few
V gene: TRBV2
CDR3 DNA: TGTGCCAGCACAGGAGGGACCGGGGAGCTGTTTTTT
CDR3 protein: CASTGGTGELFF

D gene: TRBD2
J gene: TRBJ2-5
clone size: .
V gene: TRBV13
CDR3 DNA: TGTGCCAGCAGCCGGACTAGCGGCCCGCCCCGGGAATCCCAGTACTTC
CDR3 protein: CASSRTSGPPRESQYF

D gene: TRBD2
J gene: TRBJ2-5
clone size: .
V gene: TRBV6-6
CDR3 DNA: TGTGCCACCAGCCGAGCGGGGGGCCAAGAGACCCAGTACTTC
CDR3 protein: CATSRAGGQETQYF

D gene: TRBD1
J gene: TRBJ1-1
clone size: few
V gene: TRBV28
CDR3 DNA: TGTGCCAGCAGTTATCCGGGACAGGTAAACACTGAAGCTTTCTTT
CDR3 protein: CASSYPGQVNTEAFF

D gene: .
J gene: TRBJ2-7
clone size: .
V gene: TRBV11-2
CDR3 DNA: TGTGCCAGCAGCCCGACACCCCTGAGCGGGTACGAGCAGTACTTC
CDR3 protein: CASSPTPLSGYEQYF

D gene: TRBD1
J gene: TRBJ1-2
clone size: .
V gene: TRBV7-2
CDR3 DNA: TGTGCCAGCAGCTTAGTGGGGACAGGGGGAAGAGGCTACACCTTC
CDR3 protein: CASSLVGTGGRGYTF

D gene: .
J gene: TRBJ2-5
clone size: .
V gene: TRBV23-1
CDR3 DNA: TGCGCCAGCAGTCAATCGATTAGCGTAGTCCAAGAGACCCAGTACTTC
CDR3 protein: CASSQSISVVQETQYF

D gene: .
J gene: TRBJ2-1
clone size: .
V gene: TRBV19
CDR3 DNA: TGTGCCAGTAGGTTGGAGGGGTTCAATGAGCAGTTCTTC
CDR3 protein: CASRLEGFNEQFF

D gene: .
J gene: TRBJ2-2
clone size: .
V gene: TRBV29-1
CDR3 DNA: TGCAGCGTGGGAACGGGGGGCACTAACACCGGGGAGCTGTTTTTT
CDR3 protein: CSVGTGGTNTGELFF

D gene: .
J gene: TRBJ2-2
clone size: .
V gene: TRBV2
CDR3 DNA: TGTGCCAGCAGTGAAGCTCGGACACAGAACACCGGGGAGCTGTTTTTT
CDR3 protein: CASSEARTQNTGELFF

D gene: TRBD2
J gene: TRBJ2-1
clone size: .
V gene: TRBV5-6
CDR3 DNA: TGTGCCAGCAGGATAGCGGGGGGCCTTCATAATGAGCAGTTCTTC
CDR3 protein: CASRIAGGLHNEQFF

D gene: TRBD1
J gene: TRBJ2-7
clone size: .
V gene: TRBV28
CDR3 DNA: TGTGCCAGCAGACCCGTGGGACAGGGCTACGAGCAGTACTTC
CDR3 protein: CASRPVGQGYEQYF

D gene: TRBD1
J gene: TRBJ1-3
clone size: .
V gene: TRBV27
CDR3 DNA: TGTGCCAGCAGTTTGACAGGGCCAAGCTCTGGAAACACCATATATTTT
CDR3 protein: CASSLTGPSSGNTIYF

D gene: .
J gene: TRBJ1-1
clone size: once
V gene: TRBV5-4
CDR3 DNA: TGTGCCAGCAGCTTCAGGGGCGCCACTGAAGCTTTCTTT
CDR3 protein: CASSFRGATEAFF

D gene: .
J gene: TRBJ2-5
clone size: .
V gene: TRBV5-6
CDR3 DNA: TGTGCCAGCAGCTCCCCGCTCGGGGGACAAGAGACCCAGTACTTC
CDR3 protein: CASSSPLGGQETQYF

D gene: .
J gene: TRBJ2-7
clone size: .
V gene: TRBV10-1
CDR3 DNA: TGCGCCAGCAGTGATCCTAGCGAATCAAGCTACGAGCAGTACTTC
CDR3 protein: CASSDPSESSYEQYF

D gene: TRBD1
J gene: TRBJ1-5
clone size: .
V gene: TRBV6-5
CDR3 DNA: TGTGCCAGCAGTTACGGACAGGGAACAGGGCAGCCCCAGCATTTT
CDR3 protein: CASSYGQGTGQPQHF

D gene: .
J gene: TRBJ1-2
clone size: .
V gene: TRBV15
CDR3 DNA: TGTGCCACCAGCACCACAGGGACAAGGGGATACTATGGCTACACCTTC
CDR3 protein: CATSTTGTRGYYGYTF

D gene: .
J gene: TRBJ1-1
clone size: .
V gene: TRBV11-2
CDR3 DNA: TGTGCCAGCAGCAAAAAAAAAGGGGCCCCCATGAACACTGAAGCTTTCTTT
CDR3 protein: CASSKKKGAPMNTEAFF

D gene: .
J gene: TRBJ1-5
clone size: few
V gene: TRBV18
CDR3 DNA: TGTGCCAGCTCACGGCAGGGGAGTGGCAATCAGCCCCAGCATTTT
CDR3 protein: CASSRQGSGNQPQHF

D gene: TRBD1
J gene: TRBJ1-4
clone size: .
V gene: TRBV7-2
CDR3 DNA: TGTGCCAGCAGCCCTCGTAGGACAGGGAGGAATGAAAAACTGTTTTTT
CDR3 protein: CASSPRRTGRNEKLFF

D gene: .
J gene: TRBJ2-1
clone size: .
V gene: TRBV9
CDR3 DNA: TGTGCCAGCAGCCCCTCCATCCGGGGGTGGGTCTCCTACAATGGGCAGTTCTTC
CDR3 protein: CASSPSIRGWVSYNGQFF

D gene: TRBD1
J gene: TRBJ2-7
clone size: .
V gene: TRBV18
CDR3 DNA: TGTGCCAGCTCACCGGTGGGACAGGGCCTCGACGAGCAGTACTTC
CDR3 protein: CASSPVGQGLDEQYF

D gene: TRBD1
J gene: TRBJ2-7
clone size: few
V gene: TRBV29-1
CDR3 DNA: TGCAGCGCAGGGACAGGGATCTACGAGCAGTACTTC
CDR3 protein: CSAGTGIYEQYF

D gene: TRBD1
J gene: TRBJ1-1
clone size: .
V gene: TRBV7-2
CDR3 DNA: TGTGCCAGCAGCTTCGGACAGGATAGCACTGAAGCTTTCTTT
CDR3 protein: CASSFGQDSTEAFF

D gene: TRBD1
J gene: TRBJ2-7
clone size: .
V gene: TRBV5-1
CDR3 DNA: TGCGCCAGCAGCACTTCAGGGGGAGACGAGCAGTACTTC
CDR3 protein: CASSTSGGDEQYF

D gene: TRBD2
J gene: TRBJ2-3
clone size: .
V gene: TRBV19
CDR3 DNA: TGTGCCAGTATCCCGACTAGCGGGGGGGCCGATACGCAGTATTTT
CDR3 protein: CASIPTSGGADTQYF

D gene: .
J gene: TRBJ1-3
clone size: .
V gene: TRBV5-4
CDR3 DNA: TGTGCCAGCAGTAGTGACTGGACTGGAAACACCATATATTTT
CDR3 protein: CASSSDWTGNTIYF

D gene: .
J gene: TRBJ1-2
clone size: .
V gene: TRBV9
CDR3 DNA: TGTGCCAGCAGCGTAGGGTCGGGCGGAGGAGGCTACACCTTC
CDR3 protein: CASSVGSGGGGYTF

D gene: .
J gene: TRBJ1-1
clone size: .
V gene: TRBV14
CDR3 DNA: TGTGCCAGCAGCCAAGTCAGGACTGAAGCTTTCTTT
CDR3 protein: CASSQVRTEAFF